The 30 T cell receptor beta chains below all came from one sample that was sequenced in a study of cytomegalovirus exposure and HLA in healthy donors. Produced via immunoSEQ multiplex PCR; TCRdb's table is partial and in-frame only. This repertoire shows 100,000 to 130,000 clones, approximately 94% found once; its top ten account for 0.67%. The sample was PBMCs. These receptors came from a woman aged 18-30 years in good health and CMV-seronegative.

This chain uses TRBV2 with TRBJ2-7; 8 bases line up with TRBD2. J was trimmed by 0 bases and V by 6 bases; bases with no gene match: 1. The CDR3 extends over 13 amino acids. Germline values: CDR1 SNHLY, CDR2 FYNNEI. CDR3 in DNA: TGTGCCAGCAGGGGGACTAGCTCCTACGAGCAGTACTTC. It codes for CASRGTSSYEQYF.

The V call is TRBV18, the J call TRBJ1-4, with 7 bases that match TRBD1. The CDR3 consists of 14 residues. After removal of 5 bases from V and 5 bases from J, the junction contained 5 bases not matched to a gene. Germline CDR1 and CDR2: KGHSH and LQKENI. The CDR3 sequence: CASSVDRENEKLFF. The CDR3, as DNA: TGTGCCAGCTCAGTCGACAGGGAGAATGAAAAACTGTTTTTT.

The chain combines TRBV9 with TRBJ1-1; D not resolved. Germline CDR1 and CDR2: SGDLS and YYNGEE. The V end was cut by 1 base, the J end by 0 bases, with 10 bases between. CDR3 length: 15 amino acids. CDR3 coding DNA: TGTGCCAGCAGCGTAAACCAGAACATGAACACTGAAGCTTTCTTT. The encoded protein is CASSVNQNMNTEAFF.

In this sample, this clone turned up once. The chain links TRBV7-9 to TRBJ1-2; 9 nucleotides line up with TRBD1. J was trimmed by 7 bases and V by 8 bases; bases with no gene match: 23. In germline, CDR1 is SEHNR, CDR2 FQNEAQ (reference sequence). This CDR3 comprises 18 residues. The CDR3 spells CASSQFPGQGWLGSGYTF. The CDR3 DNA reads as TGTGCCAGCTCCCAATTTCCGGGACAGGGTTGGCTGGGCTCTGGCTACACCTTC.

This chain connects TRBV4-3 to TRBJ2-2; 9 bases map to TRBD1. The V gene end was trimmed by 1 base and the J gene end by 1 base; junction bases not matched to a gene: 7. Germline lookup yields CDR1 LGHNA and CDR2 YSLEER. The CDR3 loop spans 18 amino acids. The CDR3 reads CASSQGTPGQGNTGELFF. As DNA, the CDR3 is TGCGCCAGCAGCCAAGGAACACCGGGACAGGGGAACACCGGGGAGCTGTTTTTT.

Here the CDR3 DNA reads TGTGCCAGCAGCCGTGGGGGGGCTAACTATGGCTACACCTTC. This translates into CASSRGGANYGYTF. The chain combines TRBV7-2 with TRBJ1-2; possible D gene TRBD1, 5 bases. CDR1 is SGHTA, CDR2 FQGNSA, per germline. V dropped 5 bases and J dropped 0 bases, with 10 bases sitting between them. This CDR3 spans 14 amino acids. The variable domain in full, completed from reference TRBV7-2 and TRBJ1-2, reads GAGVSQSPSNKVTEKGKDVELRCDPISGHTALYWYRQSLGQGLEFLIYFQGNSAPDKSGLPSDRFSAERTGGSVSTLTIQRTQQEDSAVYLCASSRGGANYGYTFGSGTRLTVV.

J is TRBJ1-1 and V is TRBV6-6; 8 bases are a match to TRBD1. The germline V gene has CDR1 MNHNY and CDR2 SVGAGI (reference sequence). This CDR3 contains 14 residues. Trimming cost V 6 bases and J 4 bases; bases outside gene matches: 7. Here the CDR3 DNA reads TGTGCCAGCAGCACAGGGGGGAAAGGCACTGAAGCTTTCTTT. Its protein is CASSTGGKGTEAFF.

In DNA form, the CDR3 reads TGTGCCAGCAGCCCCCAGGGGACCTATTATGGCTACACCTTC. It yields the protein CASSPQGTYYGYTF. This chain connects TRBV28 to TRBJ1-2; D might be TRBD1 (6 bases). Germline V gives CDR1 MDHEN, CDR2 SYDVKM. The V end was cut by 6 bases, the J end by 5 bases, with 16 bases between. The CDR3 runs 14 residues.

The chain uses TRBV9 and TRBJ1-1; possible D gene TRBD1, 5 bases. Per germline, CDR1 SGDLS and CDR2 YYNGEE. V was clipped by 2 bases and J by 10 bases, with 12 bases between them. The CDR3 contains 12 residues. The CDR3 sequence is CASSVGEGPAFF. The CDR3 DNA sequence: TGTGCCAGCAGCGTTGGGGAGGGGCCAGCTTTCTTT.

This rearrangement joins TRBV6-1 to TRBJ1-5; the D is unclear. From germline, CDR1 is MNHNS and CDR2 SASEGT. There are 13 residues in the CDR3. V lost 2 bases and J lost 5, with 7 bases in between. The CDR3 spells CASSESRDQPQHF. In nucleotides, the CDR3 is TGTGCCAGCAGTGAAAGCCGCGATCAGCCCCAGCATTTT.

This clone has only one observation. Written as DNA, the CDR3 is TGTGCCAGCAGTTATTGGCAGGCCGACTACGAGCAGTACTTC. This encodes CASSYWQADYEQYF. The chain recombines TRBV6-5 with TRBJ2-7; D not resolved. V shed 3 bases and J shed 3 bases, with 12 bases lying between them. In germline, CDR1 is MNHEY, CDR2 SVGAGI. CDR3 length: 14 residues.

V is TRBV25-1 and J is TRBJ2-3; D perhaps matches TRBD2 (5 bases). The germline gives CDR1 MGHDK, CDR2 SYGVNS. CDR3 length equals 12 residues. Trimming left V 4 bases short and J 4 bases short, with 6 bases between. CDR3 amino acids: CASSGGADTQYF. In nucleotides, the CDR3 is TGTGCCAGCAGTGGGGGAGCAGATACGCAGTATTTT.

J is TRBJ1-1 and V is TRBV9; the D gene is possibly TRBD1 (5 bases). Germline CDR1 SGDLS, CDR2 YYNGEE. The CDR3 spans 12 residues. V was pared by 4 bases and J by 5 bases, with 9 bases between. CDR3 nucleotide sequence: TGTGCCAGCAGCTCGGGGGGAACTGAAGCTTTCTTT. Its protein is CASSSGGTEAFF.

The chain has TRBV19 and TRBJ2-5; 7 nucleotides line up with TRBD1. The germline CDR1 and CDR2 sequences are LNHDA and SQIVND (reference sequence). The CDR3 covers 16 residues. J lost 2 bases, V lost 5 bases, and 11 bases had no gene match. For the CDR3, the DNA is TGTGCCAGTAGTCAAGACAGGGTACTCGGTCAAGAGACCCAGTACTTC. It translates to CASSQDRVLGQETQYF.

The chain employs TRBV18 and TRBJ1-2, with D unclear. Per the germline V gene, CDR1 is KGHSH and CDR2 is LQKENI. Trimming took 5 bases from V and 1 from J, leaving 5 bases between them. The CDR3 totals 12 residues. The CDR3 DNA sequence: TGTGCCAGCTCAGACAATAACTATGGCTACACCTTC. This translates into CASSDNNYGYTF.

The genes are TRBV5-1 and TRBJ1-1; perhaps TRBD1 as D (6 bases). The CDR3 consists of 16 residues. Germline loops: CDR1 SGHRS, CDR2 YFSETQ. Trimming shortened V by 4 bases and J by 1 base, and 17 bases separated the two germline ends. The CDR3 DNA reads TGCGCCAGCAGCACGAACGGGGGGCAGAAGAACACTGAAGCTTTCTTT. Protein product: CASSTNGGQKNTEAFF.

This rearrangement joins TRBV5-1 to TRBJ1-6; D not resolved. Germline V lookup: CDR1 SGHRS, CDR2 YFSETQ. V shed 6 bases and J shed 4 bases, with 14 bases lying between them. The CDR3 runs 15 residues. The CDR3 DNA follows: TGCGCCAGCATTCCAACGCCGGGGTATAATTCACCCCTCCACTTT. Translation gives CASIPTPGYNSPLHF.

This chain connects TRBV19 to TRBJ2-3; no clear D. V lost 7 bases and J lost 0, with 11 bases in between. CDR3 length: 14 amino acids. Germline loops: CDR1 LNHDA, CDR2 SQIVND (reference sequence). CDR3 nucleotides: TGTGCCAGTAAGACACGTCTTAGCACAGATACGCAGTATTTT. This encodes CASKTRLSTDTQYF.

The table lists this clone with a count of one. The chain uses TRBV21-1 and TRBJ2-7; the DNA was not compared with TRBD1, the D call given in the table. TRBV21-1 is a listed pseudogene. The CDR3 loop spans 14 amino acids. The CDR3 coding sequence is TGTGCCAGCAGCAAAAGGGGGTATACTTACGAGCAGTACTTC. Translated, it gives CASSKRGYTYEQYF.

This chain uses TRBV9 with TRBJ2-2; the match to TRBD2 covers 15 bases. The trim removed 1 base at V and 9 bases at J, leaving 28 bases unmatched. This CDR3 has 24 residues. Germline V gene lookup returns CDR1 SGDLS and CDR2 YYNGEE. The CDR3 region has the DNA TGTGCCAGCAGCGTACCAAGGTATACGGGACTAGCGGGGGGCGAGTTTACGGGTGGAAGGGAGCTGTTTTTT. The encoded protein is CASSVPRYTGLAGGEFTGGRELFF.

The chain joins TRBV4-1 to TRBJ2-5; 11 bases align to TRBD2. Germline assignment: CDR1 MGHRA and CDR2 YSYEKL. The CDR3 length is 18 residues. V lost 4 bases and J lost 1; bases outside the gene matches: 11. The CDR3 coding sequence is TGCGCCAGCAGCCGGGCTCATTTAGCGGGGGGGAGCCAAGAGACCCAGTACTTC. Translation: CASSRAHLAGGSQETQYF.

This chain uses TRBV6-1 with TRBJ1-5; tentative D call: TRBD1 (5 bases). Deletions cut 1 base from V and 6 bases from J, with 16 bases between. The CDR3 loop spans 16 amino acids. Germline assignment: CDR1 MNHNS and CDR2 SASEGT. This CDR3 is CASSEGTSWAFQPQHF. CDR3 DNA sequence: TGTGCCAGCAGTGAAGGGACAAGCTGGGCTTTTCAGCCCCAGCATTTT.

The rearrangement links TRBV4-1 to TRBJ1-5; 8 nucleotides match TRBD1. Trimming cost V 2 bases and J 7 bases; bases outside gene matches: 4. Germline-derived CDR1 and CDR2 are MGHRA and YSYEKL. The length of the CDR3 is 14 residues. The CDR3 coding sequence is TGCGCCAGCAGCCAACCCACAGGGGGGCAGCCCCAGCATTTT. Amino acids: CASSQPTGGQPQHF.

J is TRBJ2-5 and V is TRBV5-1, with 12 bases matching TRBD2. In germline, CDR1 is SGHRS, CDR2 YFSETQ. J gave up 6 bases and V 3 bases, and 6 bases lay outside the gene matches. The CDR3 sequence is 15 residues long. This CDR3 is CASSSGTSGRKTQYF. In nucleotides, the CDR3 is TGCGCCAGCAGCTCCGGGACTAGCGGGCGGAAGACCCAGTACTTC.

The J gene is TRBJ1-1, the V gene TRBV28; D ambiguous. The V and J ends lost 6 bases and 2 bases respectively, with 10 bases between them. CDR1 MDHEN and CDR2 SYDVKM come from the germline V gene. The CDR3 consists of 13 residues. The CDR3 here is CASSQEVNTEAFF. The CDR3 DNA sequence: TGTGCCAGCAGCCAGGAGGTCAACACTGAAGCTTTCTTT.

In its sample, this clone was seen once. V gene TRBV14 combines with J gene TRBJ1-6; a possible D gene is TRBD1 (6 bases). CDR1 and CDR2 (germline): SGHDN, FVKESK. The V and J ends lost 0 bases and 10 bases respectively, with 13 bases between them. The CDR3 has 15 residues. The CDR3 sequence is CASSQDGTRASPLHF. CDR3 sequence (DNA): TGTGCCAGCAGCCAAGACGGGACAAGAGCATCACCCCTCCACTTT. Combining the CDR3 with reference TRBV14 and TRBJ1-6 gives the whole variable domain EAGVTQFPSHSVIEKGQTVTLRCDPISGHDNLYWYRRVMGKEIKFLLHFVKESKQDESGMPNNRFLAERTGGTYSTLKVQPAELEDSGVYFCASSQDGTRASPLHFGNGTRLTVT.

This chain joins TRBV6-5 and TRBJ2-7; the D gene is possibly TRBD1 (6 bases). V gave up 5 bases and J gave up 4 bases, with 15 bases separating them. The CDR3 runs 14 residues. CDR1 is MNHEY, CDR2 SVGAGI, per germline. The CDR3 DNA reads as TGTGCCAGCAGTCTACACAGGGCGCAGTACGAGCAGTACTTC. This sequence encodes CASSLHRAQYEQYF.

The gene calls are TRBV5-5 and TRBJ1-1; D not certain. The CDR3 totals 15 residues. Trimming took off 0 bases at V and 0 bases at J, with 9 bases between the two ends. The V gene's germline CDR1 is SGHKS and CDR2 YYEKEE (reference sequence). DNA of the CDR3: TGTGCCAGCAGCTTGGTTAGTGTAGTGAACACTGAAGCTTTCTTT. Residues: CASSLVSVVNTEAFF.

This clone was observed once. The rearrangement uses TRBV5-4 and TRBJ2-2; TRBD1 aligns across 10 bases. J was trimmed by 5 bases and V by 0 bases; bases with no gene match: 4. The germline gives CDR1 SGHNT, CDR2 YYREEE (reference sequence). CDR3 length: 16 residues. The CDR3 DNA reads as TGTGCCAGCAGCTTGGGACAGGGGGCAGGGACCGGGGAGCTGTTTTTT. It specifies CASSLGQGAGTGELFF.

The chain combines TRBV7-2 with TRBJ2-7; TRBD2 is a possible D gene (6 bases). The germline gives CDR1 SGHTA, CDR2 FQGNSA. CDR3 length: 14 amino acids. Trimming shortened V by 5 bases and J by 0 bases, and 11 bases separated the two germline ends. This chain's CDR3 is CASSHYGSSYEQYF. CDR3 nucleotide sequence: TGTGCCAGCAGCCATTACGGGAGCTCCTACGAGCAGTACTTC.